Shown below are 31 T cell receptor beta chains from a single sample sequenced in a study of CD8 T cells in Susac syndrome. A quantity of about 0.5 to 1 ug RNA underwent reverse transcription using random hexamers. TCRdb re-derived calls from the immunoSEQ multiplex PCR reads in MiXCR, one entry per CDR3 protein. This sample has about 76,000 distinct CDR3 sequences, with 93% found just once. The sample taken for sequencing was CD8+ T cells from PBMCs. The receptor set was obtained from a human donor with Susac syndrome.

CDR3 sequence: CASSFHGTANYGYTF. CDR3 in DNA: TGTGCCAGCAGCTTCCACGGTACAGCTAACTATGGCTACACCTTC. This chain uses TRBV13 with TRBJ1-2; no clear D gene. The germline CDR1 and CDR2 sequences are PRHDT and FYEKMQ (reference sequence). The CDR3 totals 15 residues. Trimming stripped 3 bases from V and 0 bases from J, with 11 bases between.

The chain couples TRBV7-2 to TRBJ1-5, with TRBD1 as a possible D gene (6 bases). Trimming shortened V by 2 bases and J by 5 bases, and 22 bases separated the two germline ends. CDR3 length: 18 residues. Germline values: CDR1 SGHTA, CDR2 FQGNSA. The CDR3 DNA follows: TGTGCCAGCAGCTTACGGGGGCCCCACAGGGAGGGCGATCAGCCCCAGCATTTT. This encodes CASSLRGPHREGDQPQHF.

V usage is TRBV5-4 and J usage is TRBJ2-2; 7 positions match TRBD1. This CDR3 comprises 14 residues. Trimming removed 0 bases from V and 4 bases from J; junction bases left unmatched: 0. Germline assignment: CDR1 SGHNT and CDR2 YYREEE (reference sequence). The CDR3 is CASSLEGATGELFF. As DNA, the CDR3 is TGTGCCAGCAGCTTGGAGGGGGCCACCGGGGAGCTGTTTTTT.

The chain joins TRBV19 to TRBJ1-1; 7 nucleotides line up with TRBD1. Germline assignment: CDR1 LNHDA and CDR2 SQIVND (reference sequence). The CDR3 length is 12 residues. Germline trimming cut 3 bases from V and 6 bases from J; bases unmatched to any gene: 1. The CDR3, as DNA: TGTGCCAGTAGTATTACAGGGGCTGAAGCTTTCTTT. Residues: CASSITGAEAFF.

The J gene is TRBJ2-7, the V gene TRBV6-1; possibly TRBD1 for D (6 bases). The length of the CDR3 is 11 residues. CDR1 and CDR2 from the germline V gene are MNHNS and SASEGT. V gave up 11 bases and J gave up 6 bases, with 14 bases separating them. CDR3 nucleotide sequence: TGTGCCGTGCCAACAGGGCTCGAGCAGTACTTC. Its translation is CAVPTGLEQYF.

The rearrangement links TRBV4-2 to TRBJ2-7; 9 nucleotides align to TRBD1. CDR1 LGHNA and CDR2 YNFKEQ come from the germline V gene. The trim removed 4 bases at V and 2 bases at J, leaving 6 bases unmatched. There are 15 residues in the CDR3. Written as DNA, the CDR3 is TGTGCCAGCAGCCCGGACAGGGGCTTTACCTACGAGCAGTACTTC. It yields the protein CASSPDRGFTYEQYF.

V and J are TRBV7-2 and TRBJ1-1, with a tentative D call TRBD1 (5 bases). The CDR3 is made up of 12 amino acids. V was cut by 10 bases and J by 11 bases, with 20 bases left in between. CDR1 SGHTA and CDR2 FQGNSA come from the germline V gene. The CDR3 bases are TGTGCCACCCTGGGGGAGGCAGGTATGGCTTTCTTT. Protein: CATLGEAGMAFF.

The chain links TRBV4-1 to TRBJ2-1, with 11 nucleotides matching TRBD2. There are 17 residues in the CDR3. With V trimmed by 3 bases and J by 2 bases, 6 bases remained unmatched. The V gene's germline CDR1 is MGHRA and CDR2 YSYEKL. In DNA form, the CDR3 reads TGCGCCAGCAGCCACGACCCTAGCGGGGGGACCTACAATGAGCAGTTCTTC. Protein: CASSHDPSGGTYNEQFF.

This chain uses TRBV11-2 with TRBJ2-2; the D gene is possibly TRBD2 (6 bases). CDR1 SGHAT and CDR2 FQNNGV come from the germline V gene. Trimming left V 5 bases short and J 8 bases short, with 6 bases between. CDR3 length equals 11 residues. The CDR3 region has the DNA TGTGCCAGCAGCGGGACTGGGGAGCTGTTTTTT. Protein product: CASSGTGELFF.

The V call is TRBV2, the J call TRBJ2-7; TRBD2 agrees at 12 bases. V shed 6 bases and J 5 bases; nucleotides not matched to a gene: 11. Germline V lookup: CDR1 SNHLY, CDR2 FYNNEI. This CDR3 comprises 16 residues. The CDR3 reads CASRPRLAGDSDEQYF. The CDR3 DNA reads TGTGCCAGCAGGCCTAGACTAGCGGGAGATTCCGACGAGCAGTACTTC.

The chain joins TRBV2 to TRBJ2-7; tentative D call: TRBD2 (5 bases). Trimming stripped 2 bases from V and 0 bases from J, with 23 bases between. The CDR3 length is 19 residues. Germline lookup yields CDR1 SNHLY and CDR2 FYNNEI. CDR3 loop: CASSERPRRREMASYEQYF. CDR3 nucleotides: TGTGCCAGCAGTGAAAGGCCGCGTCGCCGGGAAATGGCCTCCTACGAGCAGTACTTC.

This clonotype was found once. The chain recombines TRBV6-2 or TRBV6-3 with TRBJ1-2; 8 bases are shared with TRBD1. The CDR3 length is 13 residues. Germline trimming cut 4 bases from V and 4 bases from J; bases unmatched to any gene: 2. Germline CDR1 is MNHEY and CDR2 is SVGEGT. The CDR3: CASSLGTGYGYTF. The DNA of the CDR3 is TGTGCCAGCAGTTTGGGGACAGGCTATGGCTACACCTTC.

This sequence joins TRBV27 and TRBJ1-1; TRBD1 aligns across 8 bases. Germline CDR1 is MNHEY and CDR2 is SMNVEV (reference sequence). The CDR3 is 15 amino acids. V shed 8 bases, J shed 0 bases, and the junction held 8 bases outside the gene matches. CDR3 sequence reads: CASGGQGPMNTEAFF. In nucleotides, the CDR3 is TGTGCCAGCGGTGGACAGGGCCCCATGAACACTGAAGCTTTCTTT.

The chain is built from TRBV2 and TRBJ2-1; 10 positions match TRBD2. This CDR3 has 15 residues. Germline trimming cut 2 bases from V and 8 bases from J; bases unmatched to any gene: 6. Germline V gene lookup returns CDR1 SNHLY and CDR2 FYNNEI. This CDR3 is CASSESGRAIDEQFF. CDR3 coding DNA: TGTGCCAGCAGTGAAAGCGGGAGGGCCATCGATGAGCAGTTCTTC.

The count of this clonotype is one. The chain carries TRBV12-3 or TRBV12-4 and TRBJ1-5; D possibly corresponds to TRBD1 (6 bases). The V and J ends lost 7 bases and 6 bases respectively, with 19 bases between them. The CDR3 sequence is 15 residues long. The DNA for the CDR3 is TGTGCCAGCACCACAAATACAGGGTTTGGTCAGCCCCAGCATTTT. Residues: CASTTNTGFGQPQHF.

The chain uses TRBV6-6 and TRBJ2-2; possibly TRBD2 for D (7 bases). The CDR3 is 16 amino acids. CDR1 and CDR2 from the germline V gene are MNHNY and SVGAGI (reference sequence). V gave up 2 bases and J gave up 4 bases, with 14 bases separating them. The chain's CDR3 is CASSYARGGGTGELFF. For the CDR3, the DNA is TGTGCCAGCAGTTACGCCCGGGGAGGGGGCACCGGGGAGCTGTTTTTT.

This clonotype was detected once. The chain is built from TRBV25-1 and TRBJ2-5; 7 nucleotides align to TRBD1. The V gene end was trimmed by 4 bases and the J gene end by 5 bases; junction bases not matched to a gene: 7. This CDR3 has 14 residues. Germline CDR1 and CDR2: MGHDK and SYGVNS. The CDR3 region has the DNA TGTGCCAGCAGTGTAGACAGGGTTCGGGAGACCCAGTACTTC. This translates into CASSVDRVRETQYF.

The chain has TRBV3-1 and TRBJ2-7, with 11 nucleotides matching TRBD1. The germline CDR1 and CDR2 sequences are LGHDT and YNNKEL (reference sequence). The CDR3 is 16 amino acids. V trimming: 6 bases; J trimming: 5 bases; junction bases outside the gene matches: 12. The CDR3 loop is CASSLSSDRGQHEQYF. The CDR3 DNA follows: TGTGCCAGCAGTCTTTCCTCGGACAGGGGGCAACACGAGCAGTACTTC.

As DNA, the CDR3 is TGCGCCAGCAGCCAAGTGAATCTGGTTAGCACAGATACGCAGTATTTT. This encodes CASSQVNLVSTDTQYF. V is TRBV4-1 and J is TRBJ2-3, with no clear D. Looked up from germline, CDR1 is MGHRA and CDR2 is YSYEKL. V lost 1 base to trimming and J lost 0 bases, with 11 bases between them. CDR3 length: 16 amino acids.

The count of this clonotype is one. The chain recombines TRBV20-1 with TRBJ1-1; D unresolved. CDR1 is DFQATT, CDR2 SNEGSKA, per germline (reference sequence). This CDR3 is 11 amino acids long. V lost 0 bases and J lost 4, with 3 bases in between. Here the CDR3 reads CSARDPTEAFF. In DNA, the CDR3 is TGCAGTGCTAGAGATCCCACTGAAGCTTTCTTT.

This chain joins TRBV6-2 or TRBV6-3 and TRBJ1-1, with D uncertain. Germline lookup yields CDR1 MNHEY and CDR2 SVGEGT. The length of the CDR3 is 15 residues. The V end lost 6 bases, the J end lost 0 bases, and 14 bases lay between the germline ends. CDR3 DNA: TGTGCCAGCAGCCCTCCGGAGGGTCTGAACACTGAAGCTTTCTTT. This codes for CASSPPEGLNTEAFF.

As DNA, the CDR3 is TGTGCCACCGGATCCGACTATGGCTACACCTTC. Translation gives CATGSDYGYTF. The chain couples TRBV24-1 to TRBJ1-2; D remains ambiguous. Per the germline V gene, CDR1 is KGHDR and CDR2 is SFDVKD. Trimming shortened V by 9 bases and J by 3 bases, and 7 bases separated the two germline ends. The CDR3 covers 11 residues.

V is TRBV4-1 and J is TRBJ2-3, with D maybe TRBD1 (6 bases). This CDR3 is built from 15 residues. Trimming shortened V by 5 bases and J by 2 bases, and 14 bases separated the two germline ends. Germline assignment: CDR1 MGHRA and CDR2 YSYEKL. The DNA for the CDR3 is TGCGCCAGCAGCTTAAGGACAGCCAACACAGATACGCAGTATTTT. Protein sequence: CASSLRTANTDTQYF.

The CDR3 here is CASSLAAGYEQYF. The CDR3 nucleotides are TGTGCCAGCAGCTTAGCCGCGGGGTACGAGCAGTACTTC. V gene TRBV7-8 combines with J gene TRBJ2-7; the D gene is possibly TRBD2 (6 bases). V lost 0 bases, J lost 4 bases, and 7 bases lay in between. CDR1 and CDR2 (germline): SGHVS, FQNEAQ. This CDR3 region has 13 residues.

The chain employs TRBV6-1 and TRBJ2-6; the D gene is possibly TRBD1 (5 bases). The CDR3 loop spans 15 amino acids. Germline loops: CDR1 MNHNS, CDR2 SASEGT. Trimming cost V 5 bases and J 4 bases, with 12 bases left between them. CDR3 in amino acids: CASSKTGSGANVLTF. The CDR3, as DNA: TGTGCCAGCAGTAAAACAGGTTCCGGGGCCAACGTCCTGACTTTC.

V usage is TRBV2 and J usage is TRBJ1-2; 7 nucleotides align to TRBD1. CDR3 size: 14 residues. CDR1 is SNHLY, CDR2 FYNNEI, per germline. Trimming took 8 bases from V and 4 from J; bases not matched to a gene: 10. CDR3: CASQIPDRLYGYTF. CDR3 nucleotide sequence: TGTGCCAGCCAAATCCCGGACAGGCTCTATGGCTACACCTTC.

The sample holds one count of this clonotype. The chain is built from TRBV27 and TRBJ1-2; TRBD1 aligns across 10 bases. Unmatched junction bases numbered 10, after V lost 4 bases and J lost 5 bases. Germline V gene sequence: CDR1 MNHEY, CDR2 SMNVEV (reference sequence). The CDR3 is 16 residues long. The CDR3 DNA follows: TGTGCCAGCAGTTCAGGACAGGGGGGGAGACTTTATGGCTACACCTTC. Residues: CASSSGQGGRLYGYTF.

The V and J genes are TRBV6-2 or TRBV6-3 and TRBJ1-1, with 10 bases that match TRBD1. Trimming removed 4 bases from V and 9 bases from J; junction bases left unmatched: 14. This CDR3 is built from 16 residues. CDR1 and CDR2 (germline): MNHEY, SVGEGT. As DNA, the CDR3 is TGTGCCAGCAGTTCCCCGGGACAGGGGCAACTTAGTCAAGCTTTCTTT. As protein: CASSSPGQGQLSQAFF.

The V call is TRBV6-5, the J call TRBJ1-1; D uncertain. The CDR3 contains 13 residues. The V end was cut by 5 bases, the J end by 7 bases, with 14 bases between. Germline V gene data show CDR1 as MNHEY and CDR2 as SVGAGI. CDR3 protein: CASSGRVQDEAFF. CDR3 sequence (DNA): TGTGCCAGCAGTGGGCGGGTGCAGGATGAAGCTTTCTTT.

The chain has TRBV20-1 and TRBJ2-7; D perhaps matches TRBD1 (5 bases). Per germline, CDR1 DFQATT and CDR2 SNEGSKA (reference sequence). V was cut by 2 bases and J by 0 bases, with 14 bases left in between. The CDR3 has 15 amino acids. In nucleotides, the CDR3 is TGCAGTGCTAGAATCTACTTTGGGGCCTCCTACGAGCAGTACTTC. Residues: CSARIYFGASYEQYF.

The chain links TRBV7-2 to TRBJ2-2; tentatively, D is TRBD1 (5 bases). The CDR3 is 15 residues long. Trimming stripped 3 bases from V and 1 base from J, with 9 bases between. Germline CDR1 and CDR2: SGHTA and FQGNSA. CDR3 sequence (DNA): TGTGCCAGCAGCTTCTCAGGGAAGAACACCGGGGAGCTGTTTTTT. Translating it yields CASSFSGKNTGELFF.